A single sample is the source of the 30 T cell receptor beta chains below, sequenced in a study of OX40 agonist ivuxolimab in advanced cancers. Repertoires were generated with immunoSEQ multiplex PCR, while TCRdb's copy carries only in-frame clones and drops some. Here the sample spans over 9,000 clones, approximately 66% being singletons. Here the sequenced sample was CD4+ or CD8+ T cells sorted from blood, taken in a trial of the OX40 agonist ivuxolimab. The receptor source for this set is an adult with an advanced solid tumor such as melanoma, head and neck, liver or kidney cancer.

The genes are TRBV7-8 and TRBJ1-1, with TRBD1 identical over 8 bases. This CDR3 contains 16 residues. J gave up 0 bases and V 1 base, and 4 bases lay outside the gene matches. Germline CDR1 SGHVS, CDR2 FQNEAQ. The CDR3 protein is CASSLVRTGMNTEAFF. In DNA form, the CDR3 reads TGTGCCAGCAGCTTAGTAAGGACAGGGATGAACACTGAAGCTTTCTTT.

This clone came up a few times. The chain employs TRBV7-9 and TRBJ2-7, with TRBD1 as a possible D gene (5 bases). Germline CDR1 SEHNR, CDR2 FQNEAQ (reference sequence). CDR3 length equals 14 residues. Between the trimmed V and J ends, which lost 1 base and 2 bases, there was a span of 9 bases. CDR3: CASSLEQETYEQYF. The DNA for the CDR3 is TGTGCCAGCAGCTTAGAACAGGAGACCTACGAGCAGTACTTC.

This clone showed up just a few times. The chain combines TRBV14 with TRBJ1-1; possible D gene TRBD1, 6 bases. Germline V gene data show CDR1 as SGHDN and CDR2 as FVKESK. The V gene lost 0 bases and the J gene lost 4 bases, with 12 bases spanning the gap. The CDR3 is 15 residues long. CDR3 region: CASSQDGGGGTEAFF. The CDR3 DNA sequence: TGTGCCAGCAGCCAAGATGGAGGGGGTGGCACTGAAGCTTTCTTT.

The V and J genes are TRBV11-2 and TRBJ2-7, with D unresolved. Per the germline V gene, CDR1 is SGHAT and CDR2 is FQNNGV. The CDR3 consists of 15 residues. V shed 1 base and J shed 2 bases, with 12 bases lying between them. Written as DNA, the CDR3 is TGTGCCAGCAGCTTAGCCCCCATGGCCCCCTACGAGCAGTACTTC. The encoded protein is CASSLAPMAPYEQYF.

This CDR3 reads CSVETPDRETNEKLFF. The CDR3 DNA is TGCAGCGTTGAAACCCCCGACAGGGAAACTAATGAAAAACTGTTTTTT. The chain employs TRBV29-1 and TRBJ1-4; 7 bases match TRBD1. From germline, CDR1 is SQVTM and CDR2 ANQGSEA. The junction had 7 bases not matched to a gene; V was cut back by 2 bases and J by 1 base. This CDR3 spans 16 amino acids.

CDR3 residues: CASRGVSYEQYF. CDR3 bases: TGTGCCTCAAGGGGGGTCTCCTACGAGCAGTACTTC. This chain joins TRBV27 and TRBJ2-7; D possibly matches TRBD1 or TRBD2 (6 bases each). Germline V gene sequence: CDR1 MNHEY, CDR2 SMNVEV (reference sequence). Trimming took off 11 bases at V and 0 bases at J, with 11 bases between the two ends. The CDR3 contains 12 residues.

The genes are TRBV28 and TRBJ1-3; D gene uncertain. The CDR3 runs to 13 residues. CDR1 and CDR2 from the germline V gene are MDHEN and SYDVKM. The V end was cut by 3 bases, the J end by 0 bases, with 3 bases between. The CDR3 DNA sequence: TGTGCCAGCAGTTTCCCCTCTGGAAACACCATATATTTT. It translates to CASSFPSGNTIYF.

This clone turned up a few times. This sequence joins TRBV5-1 and TRBJ2-7; 7 bases align to TRBD1. The V gene end was trimmed by 4 bases and the J gene end by 5 bases; junction bases not matched to a gene: 9. In germline, CDR1 is SGHRS, CDR2 YFSETQ. There are 14 residues in the CDR3. CDR3 amino acids: CASSTDREGDEQYF. The CDR3 DNA reads TGCGCCAGCAGCACTGACAGGGAAGGCGACGAGCAGTACTTC.

The chain is built from TRBV7-8 and TRBJ2-3, with 11 bases that match TRBD2. With 4 bases clipped from V and 5 bases from J, the junction kept 8 bases outside the gene matches. This CDR3 has 16 residues. Per germline, CDR1 SGHVS and CDR2 FQNEAQ. Written as DNA, the CDR3 is TGTGCCAGCAGCTGGTCTAGCGGGGGGCCCCAAGATACGCAGTATTTT. Encoded protein: CASSWSSGGPQDTQYF.

Remarks on this clone: Other nucleotide sequences in the sample specify the same CDR3. The chain joins TRBV30 to TRBJ1-2; no clear D gene. Germline CDR1 GTSNPN, CDR2 SVGIG (reference sequence). This CDR3 comprises 15 residues. With 0 bases removed from V and 0 bases from J, the gap between germline ends came to 11 bases. CDR3 DNA sequence: TGTGCCTGGAGTGTACGCCAGTCTGCTAACTATGGCTACACCTTC. It yields the protein CAWSVRQSANYGYTF.

The chain employs TRBV19 and TRBJ2-5; 12 nucleotides align to TRBD2. Per the germline V gene, CDR1 is LNHDA and CDR2 is SQIVND (reference sequence). The J segment lost 5 bases and the V segment lost 7 bases, leaving 8 bases of the junction unmatched. The CDR3 runs 15 residues. The CDR3 DNA follows: TGTGCCAGTAAACAGACTAGCGGGAGTAGTGAGACCCAGTACTTC. This translates into CASKQTSGSSETQYF.

This chain joins TRBV4-3 and TRBJ1-4; 9 positions match TRBD1. V lost 1 base to trimming and J lost 4 bases; unmatched junction nucleotides: 4. CDR1 and CDR2 from the germline V gene are LGHNA and YSLEER. The CDR3 sequence is 16 residues long. Written as DNA, the CDR3 is TGCGCCAGCAGCCAAGTCCCGGGACAGGGTAATGAAAAACTGTTTTTT. Its translation: CASSQVPGQGNEKLFF.

The V and J genes are TRBV6-9 and TRBJ2-7; TRBD1 aligns across 7 bases. The CDR3 sequence is 12 residues long. V lost 5 bases and J lost 4; bases outside the gene matches: 2. Germline V gives CDR1 MNHGY, CDR2 SVAAGI. The CDR3 DNA is TGTGCCAGCAGTCCCAGGGGGTACGAGCAGTACTTC. Its protein is CASSPRGYEQYF.

J is TRBJ1-1 and V is TRBV19; weak D call: TRBD1 (6 bases). V dropped 9 bases and J dropped 1 base, with 12 bases sitting between them. In germline, CDR1 is LNHDA, CDR2 SQIVND (reference sequence). This CDR3 contains 13 residues. CDR3 bases: TGTGCCAGCAAACAGGGAAAGAACACTGAAGCTTTCTTT. It yields the protein CASKQGKNTEAFF.

The chain is built from TRBV2 and TRBJ2-7, with D maybe TRBD2 (6 bases). CDR3 size: 13 residues. The germline gives CDR1 SNHLY, CDR2 FYNNEI. Trimming cost V 7 bases and J 1 base, with 11 bases left between them. Here the CDR3 reads CASTGEVSYEQYF. CDR3 DNA: TGTGCCAGCACCGGGGAGGTATCCTACGAGCAGTACTTC.

This chain links TRBV19 with TRBJ2-1; D possibly corresponds to TRBD2 (6 bases). This CDR3 region has 15 residues. Looked up from germline, CDR1 is LNHDA and CDR2 is SQIVND (reference sequence). The germline V and J ends were trimmed by 3 bases and 3 bases, with 12 bases remaining between them. CDR3 protein: CASSILSGFYNEQFF. DNA of the CDR3: TGTGCCAGTAGTATCTTAAGCGGGTTCTACAATGAGCAGTTCTTC.

This clone was counted a few times. V and J are TRBV5-6 and TRBJ1-2, with 8 bases that match TRBD1. The CDR3 is 14 residues long. Germline lookup yields CDR1 SGHDT and CDR2 YYEEEE. V trimming: 4 bases; J trimming: 4 bases; junction bases outside the gene matches: 6. This chain's CDR3 is CASSTDRGGYGYTF. In nucleotides, the CDR3 is TGTGCCAGCAGCACCGACAGGGGTGGCTATGGCTACACCTTC. The whole variable domain, filled in from reference TRBV5-6 and TRBJ1-2, reads DAGVTQSPTHLIKTRGQQVTLRCSPKSGHDTVSWYQQALGQGPQFIFQYYEEEERQRGNFPDRFSGHQFPNYSSELNVNALLLGDSALYLCASSTDRGGYGYTFGSGTRLTVV.

CDR3 in DNA: TGTGCCAGCAGTTTATTGAACACCGGGGAGCTGTTTTTT. Protein sequence: CASSLLNTGELFF. The V call is TRBV27, the J call TRBJ2-2; D is unclear. V was clipped by 1 base and J by 1 base, with 1 base between them. This CDR3 spans 13 amino acids. The V gene's germline CDR1 is MNHEY and CDR2 SMNVEV (reference sequence).

This clone was recorded once. This chain uses TRBV23-1 with TRBJ1-2; D is undetermined. TRBV23-1 is annotated as an ORF whose role is uncertain. CDR3 size: 14 residues. V was cut by 0 bases and J by 4 bases, with 9 bases left in between. CDR3 in amino acids: CASSQSWVLYGYTF. CDR3 nucleotide sequence: TGCGCCAGCAGTCAATCGTGGGTCCTCTATGGCTACACCTTC.

V is TRBV4-3 and J is TRBJ1-2; D is undetermined. V dropped 1 base and J dropped 6 bases, with 9 bases sitting between them. The CDR3 runs 13 residues. Germline CDR1 and CDR2: LGHNA and YSLEER. The CDR3 sequence is CASSQGEVDGYTF. CDR3 bases: TGCGCCAGCAGCCAAGGTGAGGTGGATGGCTACACCTTC.

This clone is large by share. DNA for the CDR3: TGTGCCAGCAGTGAAGGGCCGGACAATCAGCCCCAGCATTTT. The encoded protein is CASSEGPDNQPQHF. The genes are TRBV6-4 and TRBJ1-5, with D uncertain. This CDR3 spans 14 amino acids. In germline, CDR1 is MRHNA, CDR2 SNTAGT. The V gene lost 3 bases and the J gene lost 3 bases, with 9 bases spanning the gap.

This clone counts as medium-sized. The V and J genes are TRBV10-3 and TRBJ1-2; D uncertain. The germline V and J ends were trimmed by 0 bases and 0 bases, with 5 bases remaining between them. Germline lookup yields CDR1 ENHRY and CDR2 SYGVKD. The CDR3 contains 14 residues. This CDR3 reads CAISESAPNYGYTF. CDR3 in DNA: TGTGCCATCAGTGAGTCGGCGCCTAACTATGGCTACACCTTC.

The rearrangement uses TRBV11-2 and TRBJ2-7; D call uncertain. This CDR3 is built from 13 residues. V was shortened by 5 bases and J by 7 bases, with 15 bases between the two germline ends. Per the germline V gene, CDR1 is SGHAT and CDR2 is FQNNGV. The CDR3 loop is CASSTPGSLEQYF. CDR3 sequence (DNA): TGTGCCAGCAGCACCCCGGGTTCGCTTGAGCAGTACTTC.

This clone is deemed medium-sized (0.01 to 0.1%). This rearrangement joins TRBV7-9 to TRBJ2-1, with D possibly matching TRBD1 (5 bases). The CDR3 spans 12 residues. CDR1 SEHNR and CDR2 FQNEAQ come from the germline V gene (reference sequence). Trimming removed 6 bases from V and 10 bases from J, with 13 bases in between. The CDR3 nucleotides read TGTGCCAGCAGTTTCGTAGGGGAAGAGCAGTTCTTC. The encoded protein is CASSFVGEEQFF. Drawing the rest from reference TRBV7-9 and TRBJ2-1, the complete variable domain is DTGVSQNPRHKITKRGQNVTFRCDPISEHNRLYWYRQTLGQGPEFLTYFQNEAQLEKSRLLSDRFSAERPKGSFSTLEIQRTEQGDSAMYLCASSFVGEEQFFGPGTRLTVL.

This chain connects TRBV10-3 to TRBJ2-7, with D possibly being TRBD1 or TRBD2 (5 bases each). The CDR3 is 12 residues long. The V end was cut by 10 bases, the J end by 2 bases, with 12 bases between. The germline V gene encodes CDR1 ENHRY and CDR2 SYGVKD. DNA of the CDR3: TGTGCCACCGGGGACGGGACCTACGAGCAGTACTTC. As protein: CATGDGTYEQYF.

Only one count was recorded for this clone. The rearrangement uses TRBV5-4 and TRBJ2-7; D gene ambiguous. This CDR3 contains 13 residues. Trimming took off 4 bases at V and 3 bases at J, with 11 bases between the two ends. Germline V gene data show CDR1 as SGHNT and CDR2 as YYREEE (reference sequence). The DNA for the CDR3 is TGTGCCAGCAGCGCAGGACCGAGCTACGAGCAGTACTTC. It codes for CASSAGPSYEQYF.

The CDR3 protein is CASRYGGEQYF. The CDR3 DNA is TGTGCCAGCAGATACGGGGGCGAGCAGTACTTC. V and J are TRBV27 and TRBJ2-7, with a weak D call TRBD2 (6 bases). The CDR3 extends over 11 amino acids. V lost 6 bases to trimming and J lost 6 bases, with 9 bases between them. Germline CDR1 is MNHEY and CDR2 is SMNVEV (reference sequence).

The chain couples TRBV7-9 to TRBJ2-2, with 8 positions matching TRBD2. V lost 5 bases to trimming and J lost 4 bases; unmatched junction nucleotides: 3. Germline assignment: CDR1 SEHNR and CDR2 FQNEAQ (reference sequence). The length of the CDR3 is 14 residues. This CDR3 reads CASSAAGATGELFF. The CDR3 DNA follows: TGTGCCAGCAGCGCAGCGGGAGCCACCGGGGAGCTGTTTTTT.

The chain is built from TRBV7-8 and TRBJ2-2; D is ambiguous. With 3 bases removed from V and 9 bases from J, the gap between germline ends came to 5 bases. There are 11 residues in the CDR3. CDR1 and CDR2 from the germline V gene are SGHVS and FQNEAQ. The CDR3 protein is CASSLSRELFF. The CDR3 nucleotides read TGTGCCAGCAGCTTGAGTCGGGAGCTGTTTTTT.

This clone was counted between two and nine times. The chain joins TRBV10-3 to TRBJ1-1; a weak D match, TRBD1 (6 bases). V shed 6 bases and J shed 0 bases, with 17 bases lying between them. The CDR3 has 16 amino acids. From germline, CDR1 is ENHRY and CDR2 SYGVKD. CDR3 sequence: CAIRGQTGPLNTEAFF. CDR3 DNA sequence: TGTGCCATCAGGGGTCAGACAGGCCCTTTGAACACTGAAGCTTTCTTT.